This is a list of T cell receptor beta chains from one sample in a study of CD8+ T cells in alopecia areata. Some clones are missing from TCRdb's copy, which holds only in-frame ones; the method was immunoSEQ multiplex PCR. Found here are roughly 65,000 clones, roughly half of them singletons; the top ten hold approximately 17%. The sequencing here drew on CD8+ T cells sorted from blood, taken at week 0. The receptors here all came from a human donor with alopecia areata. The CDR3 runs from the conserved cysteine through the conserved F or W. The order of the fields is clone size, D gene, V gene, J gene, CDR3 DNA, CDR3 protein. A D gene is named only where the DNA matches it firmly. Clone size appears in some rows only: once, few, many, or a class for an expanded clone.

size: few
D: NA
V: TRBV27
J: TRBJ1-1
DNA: TGTGCCAGCAGTTTTTGGGGCAGGGAAGCTTTCTTT
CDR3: CASSFWGREAFF

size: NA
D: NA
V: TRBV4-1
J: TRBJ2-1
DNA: TGCGCCAGCAGCCAAGTGGCCGACAATGAGCAGTTCTTC
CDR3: CASSQVADNEQFF

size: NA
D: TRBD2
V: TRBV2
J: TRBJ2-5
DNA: TGTGCCAGCAGTGAAACTAGCGGGAGGGCCCCCGGAGAGACCCAGTACTTC
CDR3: CASSETSGRAPGETQYF

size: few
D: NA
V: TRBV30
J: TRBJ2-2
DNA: TGTGCCTGGAGTGTAGGCGCCGGGGAGCTGTTTTTT
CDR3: CAWSVGAGELFF

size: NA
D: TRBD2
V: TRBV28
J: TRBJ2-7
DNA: TGTGCCAGCAGTTGGGGACTAGCGGCCTACGAGCAGTACTTC
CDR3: CASSWGLAAYEQYF

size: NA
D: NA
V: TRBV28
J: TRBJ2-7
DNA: TGTGCCAGCAGTTTATTATCCGGGAGTATCTACGAGCAGTACTTC
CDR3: CASSLLSGSIYEQYF

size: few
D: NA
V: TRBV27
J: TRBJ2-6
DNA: TGTGCCAGCAGTTTATCCCCTGGGGCCAACGTCCTGACTTTC
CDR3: CASSLSPGANVLTF

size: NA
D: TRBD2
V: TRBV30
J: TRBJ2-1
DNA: TGTGCCTGGAGTGGAACTAGCGGGCTGAATGAGCAGTTCTTC
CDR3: CAWSGTSGLNEQFF

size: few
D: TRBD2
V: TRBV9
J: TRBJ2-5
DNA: TGTGCCAGCAGCGACAGCGGGAACCTGCAAGAGACCCAGTACTTC
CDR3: CASSDSGNLQETQYF

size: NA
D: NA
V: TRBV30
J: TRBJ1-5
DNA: TGTGCCTGGAGCTTGGACGCTAGCAATCAGCCCCAGCATTTT
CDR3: CAWSLDASNQPQHF

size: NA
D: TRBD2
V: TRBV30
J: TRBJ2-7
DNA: TGTGCCTGGAGTTACGGACTAGCGGGGTCCTACGAGCAGTACTTC
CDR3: CAWSYGLAGSYEQYF

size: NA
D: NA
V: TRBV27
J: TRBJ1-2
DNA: TGTGCCAGCAGTTACAGCCCTAACTATGGCTACACCTTC
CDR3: CASSYSPNYGYTF

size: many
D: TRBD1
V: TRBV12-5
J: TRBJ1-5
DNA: TGTGCTAGTGGTTTGAACAGGGGGAAAGGCCAGCCCCAGCATTTT
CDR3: CASGLNRGKGQPQHF

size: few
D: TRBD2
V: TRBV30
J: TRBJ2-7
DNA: TGTGCCTGGAGTCAGGGACTAGCGGGAGACGAGCAGTACTTC
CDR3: CAWSQGLAGDEQYF

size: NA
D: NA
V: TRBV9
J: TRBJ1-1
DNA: TGTGCCAGCAGCGGGAATACAGGGAACACTGAAGCTTTCTTT
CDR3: CASSGNTGNTEAFF

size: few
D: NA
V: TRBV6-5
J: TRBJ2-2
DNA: TGTGCCAGCAGTTACACACCGGACAACACCGGGGAGCTGTTTTTT
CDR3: CASSYTPDNTGELFF

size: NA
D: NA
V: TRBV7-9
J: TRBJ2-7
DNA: TGTGCCAGCAGCCCCCCCCGCTACGAGCAGTACTTC
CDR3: CASSPPRYEQYF

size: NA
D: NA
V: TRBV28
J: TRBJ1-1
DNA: TGTGCCACCGTGGCAGACCCCAACACTGAAGCTTTCTTT
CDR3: CATVADPNTEAFF

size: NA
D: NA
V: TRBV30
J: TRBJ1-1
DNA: TGTGCCTGGAGTGTACTCGAAAGGGTGATCGCTGAAGCTTTCTTT
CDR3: CAWSVLERVIAEAFF

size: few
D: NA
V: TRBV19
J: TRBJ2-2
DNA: TGTGCCAGTCTACAGGGTCAGGAGCCCACCGGGGAGCTGTTTTTT
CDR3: CASLQGQEPTGELFF

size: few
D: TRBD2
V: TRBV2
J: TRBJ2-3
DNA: TGTGCCAGCAGTGCGACTAGCGGGAGTACAGATACGCAGTATTTT
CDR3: CASSATSGSTDTQYF

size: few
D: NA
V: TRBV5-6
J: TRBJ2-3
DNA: TGTGCCAGCAGTCCCACCGTGCTTGCTGGTGATACGCAGTATTTT
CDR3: CASSPTVLAGDTQYF

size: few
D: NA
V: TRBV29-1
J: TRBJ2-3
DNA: TGCAGCGTTGTATTGGATACGCAGTATTTT
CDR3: CSVVLDTQYF

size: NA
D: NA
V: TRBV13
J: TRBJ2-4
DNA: TGTGCCAGCAGCTTAGGGGGCAGTTTAGCCAAAAACATTCAGTACTTC
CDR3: CASSLGGSLAKNIQYF

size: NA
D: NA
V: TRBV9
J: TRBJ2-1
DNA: TGTGCCAGCAGCTCATCTCACAATGAGCAGTTCTTC
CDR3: CASSSSHNEQFF

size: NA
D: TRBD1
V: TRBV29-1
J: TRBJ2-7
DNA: TGCAGCGTTGGTGGGACAGCCTACGAGCAGTACTTC
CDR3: CSVGGTAYEQYF

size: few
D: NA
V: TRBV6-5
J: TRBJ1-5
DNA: TGTGCCAGCAGTGAATTACCCCATCAGCCCCAGCATTTT
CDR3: CASSELPHQPQHF